Below are 32 T cell receptor beta chains sequenced from a single sample in a study of blood T cell repertoires in COVID-19 (dated by TCRdb to about 2020). Preparation of the library involved the immunoSEQ multiplex PCR assay. TCRdb stores this immuneACCESS table with in-frame sequences only. Part of the clones is absent; in the studies checked, under half of the shortfall reflects unresolved V genes, and no reason is known for the rest. Counted in this sample were about 280,000 clones; around 84% of them appeared once. The ten biggest clones cover roughly 2.5% of the sample. Sequenced: PBMCs or T cells enriched from blood (not recorded which). The receptors derive from a woman aged 50 to 60 who had recovered from COVID-19.

V and J are TRBV2 and TRBJ2-5, with TRBD2 matching over 14 bases. The CDR3 covers 14 residues. The V and J ends lost 6 bases and 5 bases, in that order; junction bases with no gene match: 2. Per germline, CDR1 SNHLY and CDR2 FYNNEI. The CDR3 coding sequence is TGTGCCAGCAGCCGGACTAGCGGGAGGGAGACCCAGTACTTC. It codes for CASSRTSGRETQYF.

The chain carries TRBV7-3 and TRBJ2-6; tentatively, D is TRBD2 (6 bases). CDR1 and CDR2 (germline): SGHTA, FQGTGA. Between the trimmed V and J ends, which lost 1 base and 4 bases, there was a span of 17 bases. The length of the CDR3 is 18 residues. The DNA of the CDR3 is TGTGCCAGCAGCTTAATGTCTTCTGGAGGGTCAGGGGCCAACGTCCTGACTTTC. It translates to CASSLMSSGGSGANVLTF.

Here the CDR3 reads CASSADRDRGFNNQPQHF. The DNA of the CDR3 is TGTGCCAGCAGCGCCGATCGGGACAGGGGGTTTAACAATCAGCCCCAGCATTTT. V is TRBV11-3 and J is TRBJ1-5; 11 bases fit TRBD1. The CDR3 is 18 amino acids. Germline values: CDR1 SGHNT, CDR2 YENEEA. Trimming cost V 5 bases and J 3 bases; bases outside gene matches: 12.

This clone showed up just a few times. The genes are TRBV9 and TRBJ2-1, with a possible D match to TRBD2 (6 bases). CDR3 length: 14 residues. The germline V gene has CDR1 SGDLS and CDR2 YYNGEE. V shed 0 bases and J shed 7 bases, with 11 bases lying between them. The CDR3 bases are TGTGCCAGCAGCGTAGCGGGGGTGGGGAATGAGCAGTTCTTC. Its protein is CASSVAGVGNEQFF.

The V gene is TRBV24-1, the J gene TRBJ2-3, with 8 positions matching TRBD1. Germline V CDR1 and CDR2: KGHDR, SFDVKD. Germline trimming cut 9 bases from V and 2 bases from J; bases unmatched to any gene: 6. This CDR3 is 14 amino acids long. The CDR3 sequence: CATGDRSLTDTQYF. In nucleotides, the CDR3 is TGTGCCACCGGGGACAGGTCCCTCACAGATACGCAGTATTTT.

The rearrangement links TRBV9 to TRBJ1-6, with D unresolved. Germline V gene sequence: CDR1 SGDLS, CDR2 YYNGEE. The V gene lost 3 bases and the J gene lost 5 bases, with 3 bases spanning the gap. This CDR3 has 12 amino acids. The CDR3 here is CASSADNSPLHF. In nucleotides, the CDR3 is TGTGCCAGCAGCGCAGATAATTCACCCCTCCACTTT.

With regard to this clone: One end of the junction varies from germline; a read error may be responsible. This sample also contains other DNA sequences that code for the same CDR3. The gene calls are TRBV5-1 and TRBJ2-7, with 12 bases identical to TRBD2. This CDR3 region has 15 residues. Germline CDR1 is SGHRS and CDR2 is YFSETQ. The CDR3 region is CASSTGTSGSYEQYF. The CDR3 DNA follows: TGCGCCAGCAGCACGGGGACTAGCGGGTCCTATGAGCAGTACTTC.

This chain links TRBV30 with TRBJ2-4; the D is unclear. In germline, CDR1 is GTSNPN, CDR2 SVGIG (reference sequence). This CDR3 has 15 residues. V was pared by 0 bases and J by 5 bases, with 14 bases between. The CDR3 DNA follows: TGTGCCTGGAGTGTGCCTTTAAGTGGAGAAAACATTCAGTACTTC. Its protein is CAWSVPLSGENIQYF.

This clone was counted only a few times. The rearrangement links TRBV4-1 to TRBJ1-5; D uncertain. Trimming cost V 4 bases and J 2 bases, with 15 bases left between them. CDR1 is MGHRA, CDR2 YSYEKL, per germline. This CDR3 comprises 16 residues. The CDR3 region has the DNA TGCGCCAGCAGCCGCCTGGGCCGGATCGGCAATCAGCCCCAGCATTTT. Translated: CASSRLGRIGNQPQHF.

This sequence joins TRBV5-1 and TRBJ2-5; D may be TRBD1 (5 bases). Germline V CDR1 and CDR2: SGHRS, YFSETQ. The CDR3 contains 14 residues. V lost 0 bases to trimming and J lost 1 base, with 7 bases between them. Here the CDR3 DNA reads TGCGCCAGCAGCTTGGAGGGGCGCCAAGAGACCCAGTACTTC. As protein: CASSLEGRQETQYF.

The gene calls are TRBV3-1 (or the pseudogene TRBV3-2) and TRBJ1-1; D might be TRBD1 (6 bases). Trimming shortened V by 0 bases and J by 10 bases, and 12 bases separated the two germline ends. The CDR3 covers 13 residues. Per germline, CDR1 LGHDT and CDR2 YNNKEL (reference sequence). The CDR3 here is CASSQDPQGTAFF. The CDR3 coding sequence is TGTGCCAGCAGCCAAGATCCCCAGGGGACAGCTTTCTTT.

The rearrangement links TRBV7-9 to TRBJ1-4; D not certain. This CDR3 spans 15 amino acids. CDR1 is SEHNR and CDR2 is FQNEAQ in the germline V gene (reference sequence). V was trimmed by 3 bases and J by 5 bases, leaving 13 bases between them. In nucleotides, the CDR3 is TGTGCCAGCAGCTTGTGGAAGGCGGAGAATGAAAAACTGTTTTTT. This sequence encodes CASSLWKAENEKLFF.

V and J are TRBV6-5 and TRBJ2-1; D is undetermined. The CDR3 extends over 14 amino acids. Germline CDR1 is MNHEY and CDR2 is SVGAGI. Trimming removed 5 bases at V and 2 bases at J, with 10 bases between. DNA of the CDR3: TGTGCCAGCAGTAAGCGAGAAGCCTACAATGAGCAGTTCTTC. It yields the protein CASSKREAYNEQFF.

This rearrangement joins TRBV19 to TRBJ1-4; D unresolved. The CDR3 is made up of 14 amino acids. V gave up 3 bases and J gave up 3 bases, with 8 bases separating them. Looked up from germline, CDR1 is LNHDA and CDR2 is SQIVND (reference sequence). The DNA for the CDR3 is TGTGCCAGTAGTATGGGGAGCCCTAATGAAAAACTGTTTTTT. Encoded protein: CASSMGSPNEKLFF. The full variable domain, in which reference TRBV19 and TRBJ1-4 provide the parts outside the CDR3, is DGGITQSPKYLFRKEGQNVTLSCEQNLNHDAMYWYRQDPGQGLRLIYYSQIVNDFQKGDIAEGYSVSREKKESFPLTVTSAQKNPTAFYLCASSMGSPNEKLFFGSGTQLSVL.

The gene calls are TRBV2 and TRBJ2-1; D might be TRBD2 (5 bases). Germline lookup yields CDR1 SNHLY and CDR2 FYNNEI. With 6 bases removed from V and 2 bases from J, the gap between germline ends came to 8 bases. The CDR3 has 13 amino acids. The CDR3 nucleotides are TGTGCCAGCAGAGAGGAGGCCTACAATGAGCAGTTCTTC. Protein: CASREEAYNEQFF.

The chain links TRBV23-1 to TRBJ2-7; the D gene is possibly TRBD1 (5 bases). TRBV23-1 is classed as an ORF, of uncertain function. The CDR3 is 16 residues long. With 1 base removed from V and 5 bases from J, the gap between germline ends came to 18 bases. The CDR3: CASSQYFQSRTNEQYF. The CDR3 DNA reads as TGCGCCAGCAGTCAATATTTTCAGAGTAGGACAAACGAGCAGTACTTC.

This chain connects TRBV14 to TRBJ1-1; TRBD1 might be the D (5 bases). Trimming removed 0 bases from V and 8 bases from J, with 19 bases in between. Per germline, CDR1 SGHDN and CDR2 FVKESK. The CDR3 is 16 residues long. In DNA, the CDR3 is TGTGCCAGCAGCCAAGATCTGAGCAGGGATCGATCCGAAGCTTTCTTT. Protein product: CASSQDLSRDRSEAFF.

This chain connects TRBV5-1 to TRBJ2-5, with 11 nucleotides matching TRBD2. J gave up 2 bases and V 4 bases, and 7 bases lay outside the gene matches. The CDR3 sequence is 16 residues long. Germline CDR1 is SGHRS and CDR2 is YFSETQ. CDR3 loop: CASSGSSGGLQETQYF. DNA for the CDR3: TGCGCCAGCAGCGGCTCTAGCGGGGGGCTACAAGAGACCCAGTACTTC.

The V gene is TRBV5-1, the J gene TRBJ2-5; 7 nucleotides align to TRBD1. The CDR3 runs 15 residues. Unmatched junction bases numbered 7, after V lost 0 bases and J lost 5 bases. Germline-derived CDR1 and CDR2 are SGHRS and YFSETQ. The chain's CDR3 is CASSLVAGGGETQYF. CDR3 bases: TGCGCCAGCAGCTTGGTGGCAGGGGGTGGGGAGACCCAGTACTTC.

This clone was detected once. V usage is TRBV5-1 and J usage is TRBJ2-4; possibly TRBD2 for D (6 bases). Germline-derived CDR1 and CDR2 are SGHRS and YFSETQ. There are 14 residues in the CDR3. Trimming left V 2 bases short and J 5 bases short, with 11 bases between. This chain's CDR3 is CASSLGGIQNIQYF. For the CDR3, the DNA is TGCGCCAGCAGCTTAGGAGGGATCCAAAACATTCAGTACTTC.

This clone was seen a single time. This chain uses TRBV18 with TRBJ1-3; weak D call: TRBD1 (6 bases). The CDR3 spans 17 residues. Looked up from germline, CDR1 is KGHSH and CDR2 is LQKENI. V was shortened by 0 bases and J by 0 bases, with 12 bases between the two germline ends. The CDR3 loop reads CASSPPTKGGSGNTIYF. The CDR3 nucleotides read TGTGCCAGCTCACCACCCACGAAAGGGGGCTCTGGAAACACCATATATTTT.

The genes are TRBV24-1 and TRBJ2-5, with 8 bases matching TRBD1. In germline, CDR1 is KGHDR, CDR2 SFDVKD. J gave up 5 bases and V 5 bases, and 6 bases lay outside the gene matches. This CDR3 is built from 14 residues. This CDR3 reads CATSAGGEWETQYF. As DNA, the CDR3 is TGTGCCACCAGTGCAGGGGGCGAGTGGGAGACCCAGTACTTC.

This chain links TRBV27 with TRBJ2-3; 10 bases line up with TRBD2. The CDR3 runs 15 residues. V lost 6 bases to trimming and J lost 4 bases; unmatched junction nucleotides: 7. Germline lookup yields CDR1 MNHEY and CDR2 SMNVEV (reference sequence). The CDR3 protein is CASRTLAGSPDTQYF. The CDR3 DNA is TGTGCCAGCAGAACACTAGCGGGGAGTCCAGATACGCAGTATTTT.

This clone was recorded once. The chain employs TRBV9 and TRBJ1-2; D perhaps matches TRBD1 (6 bases). V lost 0 bases to trimming and J lost 4 bases, with 19 bases between them. Germline CDR1 is SGDLS and CDR2 is YYNGEE. The CDR3 has 17 residues. CDR3 sequence reads: CASSVGEGGIQIYGYTF. CDR3 sequence (DNA): TGTGCCAGCAGCGTAGGGGAGGGGGGTATTCAGATCTATGGCTACACCTTC.

The rearrangement joins TRBV4-1 to TRBJ2-4; TRBD2 aligns across 9 bases. Germline lookup yields CDR1 MGHRA and CDR2 YSYEKL. The CDR3 totals 15 residues. Trimming removed 2 bases from V and 6 bases from J; junction bases left unmatched: 5. The CDR3, as DNA: TGCGCCAGCAGCCAAATAGCGGGGGCCGGAAACATTCAGTACTTC. It yields the protein CASSQIAGAGNIQYF.

The chain carries TRBV19 and TRBJ2-7; 12 positions match TRBD1. V shed 10 bases and J 2 bases; nucleotides not matched to a gene: 9. Germline values: CDR1 LNHDA, CDR2 SQIVND (reference sequence). There are 15 residues in the CDR3. CDR3 protein: CATTKGTGGAYEQYF. The CDR3 DNA reads as TGTGCCACTACAAAGGGGACAGGGGGCGCCTACGAGCAGTACTTC.

This chain links TRBV7-8 with TRBJ2-2; a possible D gene is TRBD1 (6 bases). Germline V gives CDR1 SGHVS, CDR2 FQNEAQ. The CDR3 spans 15 residues. Trimming pared 3 bases from V and 2 bases from J, leaving 10 bases between. The CDR3 coding sequence is TGTGCCAGCAGCTTTCAACAGGGAAACACCGGGGAGCTGTTTTTT. This translates into CASSFQQGNTGELFF.

The chain joins TRBV7-9 to TRBJ1-4; no definite D call. Trimming shortened V by 7 bases and J by 3 bases, and 15 bases separated the two germline ends. This CDR3 is 15 amino acids long. Germline CDR1 is SEHNR and CDR2 is FQNEAQ (reference sequence). The CDR3 DNA follows: TGTGCCAGCATGCCCTCCGGTGCGGCTAATGAAAAACTGTTTTTT. Protein sequence: CASMPSGAANEKLFF.

The rearrangement joins TRBV2 to TRBJ1-4; D is unresolved. V shed 5 bases and J shed 7 bases, with 11 bases lying between them. CDR1 and CDR2 (germline): SNHLY, FYNNEI. The CDR3 consists of 13 residues. For the CDR3, the DNA is TGTGCCAGCAGTCGGGGATCCTTTGAAAAACTGTTTTTT. It codes for CASSRGSFEKLFF.

The V call is TRBV11-2, the J call TRBJ2-1, with D possibly matching TRBD1 (5 bases). V was cut by 3 bases and J by 10 bases, with 13 bases left in between. The V gene's germline CDR1 is SGHAT and CDR2 FQNNGV. The length of the CDR3 is 13 residues. CDR3 sequence reads: CASSLQGTGEQFF. The CDR3 DNA sequence: TGTGCCAGCAGCTTGCAGGGTACTGGGGAGCAGTTCTTC.

The chain uses TRBV29-1 and TRBJ2-5; TRBD1 is a possible D gene (6 bases). Trimming stripped 5 bases from V and 5 bases from J, with 15 bases between. The CDR3 loop spans 13 amino acids. CDR1 and CDR2 from the germline V gene are SQVTM and ANQGSEA. In DNA, the CDR3 is TGCAGCGTTAAGGGGGTTGGGATGGAGACCCAGTACTTC. It encodes CSVKGVGMETQYF.

The chain uses TRBV19 and TRBJ2-3; D remains ambiguous. Trimming took off 2 bases at V and 4 bases at J, with 10 bases between the two ends. The CDR3 sequence is 14 residues long. Germline V lookup: CDR1 LNHDA, CDR2 SQIVND (reference sequence). The CDR3 DNA reads as TGTGCCAGTAGTATACGGGTCTCCCCAGATACGCAGTATTTT. This codes for CASSIRVSPDTQYF.